This T cell receptor (beta chain) was documented in a study of CD8+ T cells in alopecia areata. Study background: Administration of oral tofacitinib to treated patients was at 5 to 10 mg twice daily. General study findings and limits: TCR sharing was clearer in mice than between patients, perhaps partly owing to patient HLA diversity.

A note on this clone: Antigen unknown.

The authors extracted RNA and reverse transcribed it into cDNA as the sequencing template. TCRdb's table, derived via immunoSEQ multiplex PCR, lists solely in-frame clones and lacks some. The data contain about 98,000 clones, about 40% of them singletons. This CDR3 has 13 residues. V lost 5 bases to trimming and J lost 7 bases; unmatched junction nucleotides: 7. Germline V gene lookup returns CDR1 GTSNPN and CDR2 SVGIG (reference sequence). The clonotype was recovered from a human donor with alopecia areata. The rearrangement joins TRBV30 to TRBJ1-5; 8 bases match TRBD1. Sequencing was performed on CD4+ T cells sorted from blood. The CDR3 DNA sequence: TGTGCCTGGTCCGGGACAGGAGGACAGCCCCAGCATTTT. It is translated as CAWSGTGGQPQHF. Together with reference TRBV30 and TRBJ1-5, the CDR3 gives the full variable domain: SQTIHQWPATLVQPVGSPLSLECTVEGTSNPNLYWYRQAAGRGLQLLFYSVGIGQISSEVPQNLSASRPQDRQFILSSKKLLLSDSGFYLCAWSGTGGQPQHFGDGTRLSIL.